The 20 T cell receptor beta chains given below trace back to one sample, sequenced in a study of OX40 agonist ivuxolimab in advanced cancers. Only in-frame clones appear in the TCRdb table, and some are missing; sequencing was by immunoSEQ multiplex PCR. Found here are more than 80,000 clones, 75% to 95% of them singletons; the top ten hold around 0.47%. This material consisted of CD4+ or CD8+ T cells sorted from blood, taken in a trial of the OX40 agonist ivuxolimab. Every receptor here comes from an adult with an advanced solid tumor such as melanoma, head and neck, liver or kidney cancer.

The chain employs TRBV30 and TRBJ1-1; D is perhaps TRBD1 (5 bases). Germline V gives CDR1 GTSNPN, CDR2 SVGIG (reference sequence). V dropped 2 bases and J dropped 3 bases, with 10 bases sitting between them. The CDR3 is made up of 13 amino acids. The CDR3 region is CAWSIGRDTEAFF. The CDR3 DNA sequence: TGTGCCTGGAGTATCGGCAGGGACACTGAAGCTTTCTTT.

The chain is built from TRBV6-5 and TRBJ2-5; 8 nucleotides agree with TRBD2. With 2 bases clipped from V and 4 bases from J, the junction kept 9 bases outside the gene matches. Germline V CDR1 and CDR2: MNHEY, SVGAGI. CDR3 length: 16 residues. The CDR3 DNA follows: TGTGCCAGCAGTTACCGTGGACTAGCAGGTTCAGAGACCCAGTACTTC. Amino acids: CASSYRGLAGSETQYF.

This clone was observed a single time. V usage is TRBV18 and J usage is TRBJ1-2; tentatively, D is TRBD1 (5 bases). V was trimmed by 1 base and J by 0 bases, leaving 12 bases between them. The CDR3 covers 16 residues. The germline gives CDR1 KGHSH, CDR2 LQKENI. The chain's CDR3 is CASSPQTGGANYGYTF. As DNA, the CDR3 is TGTGCCAGCTCACCACAGACGGGGGGTGCTAACTATGGCTACACCTTC.

This chain joins TRBV30 and TRBJ2-7; 12 bases align to TRBD1. Looked up from germline, CDR1 is GTSNPN and CDR2 is SVGIG (reference sequence). Unmatched junction bases numbered 10, after V lost 2 bases and J lost 5 bases. The CDR3 has 16 amino acids. The CDR3 DNA is TGTGCCTGGAGTTACGCGGGACAGGGGGCGCGAAACGAGCAGTACTTC. It encodes CAWSYAGQGARNEQYF.

This sequence joins TRBV7-9 and TRBJ1-4; D is unresolved. The V gene's germline CDR1 is SEHNR and CDR2 FQNEAQ (reference sequence). Trimming cost V 1 base and J 7 bases, with 7 bases left between them. The CDR3 has 13 amino acids. The CDR3 coding sequence is TGTGCCAGCAGCTTAGTATTAGGTGAAAAACTGTTTTTT. Translation gives CASSLVLGEKLFF.

V and J are TRBV9 and TRBJ1-3; D unclear. The CDR3 is 14 amino acids. V lost 4 bases to trimming and J lost 1 base, with 9 bases between them. The germline CDR1 and CDR2 sequences are SGDLS and YYNGEE. The CDR3 loop is CASSLGLSGNTIYF. The DNA of the CDR3 is TGTGCCAGCAGCCTCGGGCTGTCTGGAAACACCATATATTTT.

The chain recombines TRBV27 with TRBJ2-5; D is perhaps TRBD2 (7 bases). Germline V gene lookup returns CDR1 MNHEY and CDR2 SMNVEV (reference sequence). The CDR3 is 14 amino acids. The V end lost 4 bases, the J end lost 5 bases, and 14 bases lay between the germline ends. The chain's CDR3 is CASSSEGGIETQYF. CDR3 in DNA: TGTGCCAGCAGTTCAGAGGGGGGGATTGAGACCCAGTACTTC.

About this clone itself: Compared with germline, one end of the junction differs, possibly owing to a read error. V is TRBV5-4 and J is TRBJ1-2; the D gene is possibly TRBD1 (5 bases). The CDR3 runs 16 residues. The germline CDR1 and CDR2 sequences are SGHNT and YYREEE (reference sequence). The CDR3 loop reads CASSQDFPGLPGGYTF. The CDR3 nucleotides read TGCGCCAGCAGCCAAGATTTCCCGGGGCTGCCAGGTGGCTACACCTTC.

The V and J genes are TRBV11-2 and TRBJ2-5; D ambiguous. CDR3 length equals 13 residues. The germline V gene encodes CDR1 SGHAT and CDR2 FQNNGV. Trimming pared 0 bases from V and 4 bases from J, leaving 6 bases between. The CDR3 nucleotides are TGTGCCAGCAGCTTAGATCGGCGAGAGACCCAGTACTTC. Its protein product is CASSLDRRETQYF.

The chain has TRBV18 and TRBJ1-4; D gene ambiguous. CDR1 is KGHSH, CDR2 LQKENI, per germline. The CDR3 is 13 residues long. With 2 bases removed from V and 5 bases from J, the gap between germline ends came to 6 bases. The chain's CDR3 is CASSPGRNEKLFF. As DNA, the CDR3 is TGTGCCAGCTCACCAGGGAGGAATGAAAAACTGTTTTTT.

This clone was found a few times. The genes are TRBV21-1 and TRBJ1-2; TRBD1 was called by the table and not checked on the DNA. TRBV21-1 is a documented pseudogene. The CDR3 loop spans 17 amino acids. CDR3 bases: TGTGCCAGCACCCCTACTTATAACAGGGGGCAAGGAGGTGGCTACACCTTC. This sequence encodes CASTPTYNRGQGGGYTF.

This chain connects TRBV7-9 to TRBJ2-2; 8 positions agree with TRBD1. This CDR3 spans 15 amino acids. Germline V gives CDR1 SEHNR, CDR2 FQNEAQ (reference sequence). V was clipped by 1 base and J by 6 bases; unmatched bases: 4. The CDR3 loop reads CASSLVGTGPGELFF. Written as DNA, the CDR3 is TGTGCCAGCAGCTTAGTAGGGACAGGTCCCGGGGAGCTGTTTTTT.

V gene TRBV19 combines with J gene TRBJ1-3; D remains unclear. The CDR3 totals 14 residues. Germline V gene data show CDR1 as LNHDA and CDR2 as SQIVND (reference sequence). Trimming cost V 6 bases and J 0 bases, with 9 bases left between them. CDR3 in amino acids: CASSTELSGNTIYF. The CDR3 nucleotides are TGTGCCAGTAGCACAGAGCTCTCTGGAAACACCATATATTTT. The full variable domain, completed using reference TRBV19 and TRBJ1-3, is DGGITQSPKYLFRKEGQNVTLSCEQNLNHDAMYWYRQDPGQGLRLIYYSQIVNDFQKGDIAEGYSVSREKKESFPLTVTSAQKNPTAFYLCASSTELSGNTIYFGEGSWLTVV.

The DNA for the CDR3 is TGTGCCAAAGACTCGTCAGGACAGGGGGGGGAAAAACTGTTTTTT. Protein sequence: CAKDSSGQGGEKLFF. The chain has TRBV28 and TRBJ1-4, with 10 bases fitting TRBD1. Germline assignment: CDR1 MDHEN and CDR2 SYDVKM. V was clipped by 10 bases and J by 8 bases; unmatched bases: 13. The CDR3 is 15 residues long.

The rearrangement joins TRBV28 to TRBJ1-5, with D perhaps matching TRBD1 (5 bases). CDR1 and CDR2 (germline): MDHEN, SYDVKM. The V end lost 6 bases, the J end lost 9 bases, and 15 bases lay between the germline ends. This CDR3 is 13 amino acids long. CDR3 in amino acids: CASRDSPRGPQHF. The CDR3 region has the DNA TGTGCCAGCAGAGACAGTCCGAGAGGGCCCCAGCATTTT.

The rearrangement joins TRBV2 to TRBJ2-3; D remains ambiguous. V dropped 0 bases and J dropped 0 bases, with 13 bases sitting between them. This CDR3 has 17 amino acids. CDR1 and CDR2 (germline): SNHLY, FYNNEI. CDR3 residues: CASSEANSPSSTDTQYF. The CDR3 region has the DNA TGTGCCAGCAGTGAAGCGAACAGTCCCTCTAGCACAGATACGCAGTATTTT.

The chain links TRBV7-9 to TRBJ1-4; D is possibly TRBD1 (6 bases). V was shortened by 6 bases and J by 5 bases, with 19 bases between the two germline ends. The CDR3 has 16 residues. The germline V gene encodes CDR1 SEHNR and CDR2 FQNEAQ (reference sequence). CDR3 in DNA: TGTGCCAGCAGTCCTCCAAGACAGGAGAAGAATGAAAAACTGTTTTTT. Its translation: CASSPPRQEKNEKLFF. The full variable domain, with the rest looked up from reference TRBV7-9 and TRBJ1-4, is DTGVSQNPRHKITKRGQNVTFRCDPISEHNRLYWYRQTLGQGPEFLTYFQNEAQLEKSRLLSDRFSAERPKGSFSTLEIQRTEQGDSAMYLCASSPPRQEKNEKLFFGSGTQLSVL.

The rearrangement links TRBV15 to TRBJ1-4; no clear D. CDR1 LNHNV and CDR2 YYDKDF come from the germline V gene (reference sequence). V gave up 0 bases and J gave up 8 bases, with 7 bases separating them. There are 13 residues in the CDR3. The chain's CDR3 is CATSRDPLEKLFF. The CDR3 nucleotides are TGTGCCACCAGCAGAGATCCTTTGGAAAAACTGTTTTTT.

The V and J genes are TRBV7-8 and TRBJ1-2; D gene unclear. V was cut by 7 bases and J by 1 base, with 10 bases left in between. Germline CDR1 reads SGHVS; CDR2 reads FQNEAQ. This CDR3 comprises 13 residues. CDR3 region: CASTKEVNYGYTF. CDR3 in DNA: TGTGCCAGCACCAAGGAGGTTAACTATGGCTACACCTTC.

The chain combines TRBV30 with TRBJ1-1, with 8 nucleotides matching TRBD1. The CDR3 length is 14 residues. CDR1 is GTSNPN, CDR2 SVGIG, per germline (reference sequence). With V trimmed by 8 bases and J by 1 base, 9 bases remained unmatched. CDR3 sequence (DNA): TGTGCCGGAGGGCAGGGGGCCAGGAACACTGAAGCTTTCTTT. It codes for CAGGQGARNTEAFF.